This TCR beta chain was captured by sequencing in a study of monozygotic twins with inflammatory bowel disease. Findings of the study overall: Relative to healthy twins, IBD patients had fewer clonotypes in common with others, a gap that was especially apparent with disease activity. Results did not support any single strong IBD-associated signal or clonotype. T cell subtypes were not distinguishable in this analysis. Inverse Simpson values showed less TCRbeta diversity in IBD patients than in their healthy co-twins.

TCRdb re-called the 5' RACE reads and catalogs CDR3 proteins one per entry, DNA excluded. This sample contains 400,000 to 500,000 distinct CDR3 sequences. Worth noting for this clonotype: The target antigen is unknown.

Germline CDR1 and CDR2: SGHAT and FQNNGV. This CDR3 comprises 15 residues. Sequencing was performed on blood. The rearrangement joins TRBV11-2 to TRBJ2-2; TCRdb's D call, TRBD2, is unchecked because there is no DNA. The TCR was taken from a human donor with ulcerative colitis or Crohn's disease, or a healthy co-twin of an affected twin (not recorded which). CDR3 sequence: CASSLREGPTGELFF.